A single sample is the source of the 27 T cell receptor beta chains below, sequenced in a study of OX40 agonist ivuxolimab in advanced cancers. Method: immunoSEQ multiplex PCR; TCRdb's copy keeps in-frame clones and lacks some. The sample shows 50,000 to 65,000 clones, roughly 89% of them seen only once. Sequenced here: CD4+ or CD8+ T cells sorted from blood, sampled in a trial of the OX40 agonist ivuxolimab. Receptor source: an adult with an advanced solid tumor such as melanoma, head and neck, liver or kidney cancer.

The chain has TRBV10-2 and TRBJ1-4; D unresolved. The ends were cut back, 3 bases at V and 2 bases at J, with 13 bases in the middle. Germline CDR1 reads WSHSY; CDR2 reads SAAADI. The CDR3 extends over 16 amino acids. DNA of the CDR3: TGCGCCAGCAGTGATCGCCCCAGGTTTACTAATGAAAAACTGTTTTTT. Translation: CASSDRPRFTNEKLFF.

This chain connects TRBV9 to TRBJ2-5; TRBD1 or TRBD2 may be the D gene (5 bases each). This CDR3 is built from 14 residues. CDR1 is SGDLS, CDR2 YYNGEE, per germline. The V end lost 2 bases, the J end lost 1 base, and 9 bases lay between the germline ends. CDR3 in DNA: TGTGCCAGCAGCGTCACAGGACTCCAAGAGACCCAGTACTTC. Its protein product is CASSVTGLQETQYF.

This sequence joins TRBV7-9 and TRBJ2-3; D uncertain. CDR1 is SEHNR and CDR2 is FQNEAQ in the germline V gene (reference sequence). With 4 bases removed from V and 2 bases from J, the gap between germline ends came to 19 bases. The CDR3 runs 17 residues. The CDR3 is CASSSADKGLDTDTQYF. The CDR3 nucleotides read TGTGCCAGCAGCTCGGCAGATAAGGGTTTGGACACAGATACGCAGTATTTT.

This sequence joins TRBV7-2 and TRBJ2-1; 12 bases match TRBD2. Germline loops: CDR1 SGHTA, CDR2 FQGNSA. CDR3 length equals 21 residues. J was trimmed by 0 bases and V by 0 bases; bases with no gene match: 12. The CDR3 here is CASSLAPPTSGSGSSYNEQFF. CDR3 coding DNA: TGTGCCAGCAGCTTAGCCCCCCCGACTAGCGGGAGTGGGAGCTCCTACAATGAGCAGTTCTTC.

The V and J genes are TRBV6-1 and TRBJ1-6; D perhaps matches TRBD1 (6 bases). Trimming cost V 3 bases and J 9 bases, with 15 bases left between them. CDR1 and CDR2 from the germline V gene are MNHNS and SASEGT. The CDR3 spans 15 residues. This chain's CDR3 is CASSDSGGGFSPLHF. As DNA, the CDR3 is TGTGCCAGCAGTGACTCCGGGGGCGGATTTTCACCCCTCCACTTT.

This clone was recorded a few times. The chain is built from TRBV29-1 and TRBJ1-1; no clear D gene. CDR1 is SQVTM, CDR2 ANQGSEA, per germline. V was trimmed by 5 bases and J by 1 base, leaving 5 bases between them. CDR3 size: 11 residues. The CDR3 sequence is CSVLGNTEAFF. Written as DNA, the CDR3 is TGCAGCGTTCTAGGGAACACTGAAGCTTTCTTT.

This clone showed up just a few times. CDR3 amino acids: CASSSTGRLGEQYF. The CDR3 DNA sequence: TGTGCCAGCAGCTCGACAGGGAGGCTAGGCGAGCAGTACTTC. This chain uses TRBV7-8 with TRBJ2-7, with D maybe TRBD1 (7 bases). V lost 4 bases, J lost 6 bases, and 16 bases lay in between. CDR1 is SGHVS and CDR2 is FQNEAQ in the germline V gene. The CDR3 is made up of 14 amino acids.

CDR3: CASSYSTSGSSYEQYF. Here the CDR3 DNA reads TGTGCCAGCAGTTACTCAACTAGCGGAAGCTCCTACGAGCAGTACTTC. The V call is TRBV6-5, the J call TRBJ2-7; TRBD2 aligns across 8 bases. The CDR3 runs 16 residues. CDR1 is MNHEY, CDR2 SVGAGI, per germline. Trimming at V came to 0 bases and at J to 0 bases, leaving 4 bases not matched to a gene.

The gene calls are TRBV5-4 and TRBJ2-5, with TRBD2 matching over 7 bases. The CDR3 has 16 amino acids. The V gene's germline CDR1 is SGHNT and CDR2 YYREEE (reference sequence). V gave up 0 bases and J gave up 2 bases; unmatched junction bases: 7. The DNA for the CDR3 is TGTGCCAGCAGCTTGGTGGGAGGGGCCGGACAAGAGACCCAGTACTTC. Translated, it gives CASSLVGGAGQETQYF.

The chain couples TRBV27 to TRBJ2-7, with no clear D. This CDR3 region has 14 residues. V was trimmed by 2 bases and J by 0 bases, leaving 8 bases between them. CDR1 MNHEY and CDR2 SMNVEV come from the germline V gene (reference sequence). The CDR3 loop reads CASSLVQSSYEQYF. In DNA, the CDR3 is TGTGCCAGCAGTTTAGTACAGAGCTCCTACGAGCAGTACTTC.

V is TRBV27 and J is TRBJ2-7; no clear D. This CDR3 spans 11 amino acids. Germline V gives CDR1 MNHEY, CDR2 SMNVEV (reference sequence). Trimming pared 6 bases from V and 9 bases from J, leaving 12 bases between. The CDR3: CASSDLTWQYF. The CDR3 DNA is TGTGCCAGCAGCGATCTAACTTGGCAGTACTTC.

This clone has a single count. The chain employs TRBV29-1 and TRBJ1-1; D gene ambiguous. Per germline, CDR1 SQVTM and CDR2 ANQGSEA. CDR3 length: 12 residues. V dropped 5 bases and J dropped 7 bases, with 14 bases sitting between them. This CDR3 is CSVRLPGSEAFF. DNA for the CDR3: TGCAGCGTTCGTCTTCCTGGTAGTGAAGCTTTCTTT.

The rearrangement links TRBV19 to TRBJ1-6; TRBD1 might be the D (5 bases). Germline CDR1 reads LNHDA; CDR2 reads SQIVND (reference sequence). Trimming shortened V by 9 bases and J by 5 bases, and 17 bases separated the two germline ends. This CDR3 has 15 residues. CDR3 coding DNA: TGTGCCAGCCAAACAATGACAGCTAATAATTCACCCCTCCACTTT. This codes for CASQTMTANNSPLHF.

This clone was seen a single time. The rearrangement joins TRBV7-3 to TRBJ2-1; 15 nucleotides line up with TRBD2. The germline V gene has CDR1 SGHTA and CDR2 FQGTGA. The V gene end was trimmed by 5 bases and the J gene end by 9 bases; junction bases not matched to a gene: 8. The CDR3 consists of 16 residues. The CDR3 nucleotides read TGTGCCAGCAGCATGGGACTAGCGGGAGGTGAGGGTGAGCAGTTCTTC. This codes for CASSMGLAGGEGEQFF. Using reference TRBV7-3 and TRBJ2-1 for the parts outside the CDR3, the full variable domain is GAGVSQTPSNKVTEKGKYVELRCDPISGHTALYWYRQSLGQGPEFLIYFQGTGAADDSGLPNDRFFAVRPEGSVSTLKIQRTERGDSAVYLCASSMGLAGGEGEQFFGPGTRLTVL.

The rearrangement uses TRBV30 and TRBJ2-2; TRBD2 is a possible D gene (5 bases). The V end was cut by 2 bases, the J end by 6 bases, with 10 bases between. This CDR3 is built from 13 residues. CDR1 is GTSNPN and CDR2 is SVGIG in the germline V gene (reference sequence). The CDR3 region has the DNA TGTGCCTGGAGTTTGCTAGCCCCCGGGGAGCTGTTTTTT. It codes for CAWSLLAPGELFF.

A single count supports this clone. The chain recombines TRBV7-9 with TRBJ1-1; 11 nucleotides agree with TRBD1. V was clipped by 5 bases and J by 5 bases; unmatched bases: 4. CDR1 and CDR2 (germline): SEHNR, FQNEAQ (reference sequence). The CDR3 is 14 residues long. In nucleotides, the CDR3 is TGTGCCAGCAGCCGGACAGGGGGCAGGACTGAAGCTTTCTTT. Amino acids: CASSRTGGRTEAFF.

This rearrangement joins TRBV27 to TRBJ2-1, with D unclear. The CDR3 has 14 residues. With 3 bases removed from V and 6 bases from J, the gap between germline ends came to 12 bases. The germline V gene encodes CDR1 MNHEY and CDR2 SMNVEV (reference sequence). The CDR3 region is CASSLTTLSNEQFF. In DNA form, the CDR3 reads TGTGCCAGCAGTTTGACGACATTAAGCAATGAGCAGTTCTTC.

The rearrangement links TRBV12-5 to TRBJ1-2; the match to TRBD1 covers 7 bases. CDR1 LGHNT and CDR2 FRNRAP come from the germline V gene. The CDR3 is made up of 18 amino acids. The ends lost 0 bases at V and 4 bases at J; junction bases unmatched: 14. The CDR3 is CASGLVRDSPYPFYGYTF. In nucleotides, the CDR3 is TGTGCTAGTGGTTTGGTCCGGGACAGCCCTTACCCTTTCTATGGCTACACCTTC.

The CDR3 is CASSLQGNTGELFF. The CDR3 DNA reads as TGTGCCAGCAGCCTTCAGGGGAACACCGGGGAGCTGTTTTTT. The V call is TRBV5-4, the J call TRBJ2-2; D possibly corresponds to TRBD1 (5 bases). V was cut by 4 bases and J by 1 base, with 8 bases left in between. The CDR3 sequence is 14 residues long. Germline V gene sequence: CDR1 SGHNT, CDR2 YYREEE (reference sequence).

V usage is TRBV6-1 and J usage is TRBJ2-7; D gene uncertain. There are 11 residues in the CDR3. Germline V gives CDR1 MNHNS, CDR2 SASEGT. V was clipped by 3 bases and J by 2 bases, with 2 bases between them. The CDR3 sequence: CASSDTYEQYF. The DNA of the CDR3 is TGTGCCAGCAGTGATACCTACGAGCAGTACTTC.

The DNA of the CDR3 is TGTGCCAGCAGCTTGAACGGATTCAATCAGCCCCAGCATTTT. Translated, it gives CASSLNGFNQPQHF. The chain combines TRBV5-8 with TRBJ1-5; no clear D gene. The CDR3 sequence is 14 residues long. The germline V gene has CDR1 SGHTS and CDR2 YDEGEE. V was cut by 1 base and J by 3 bases, with 8 bases left in between.

This chain uses TRBV30 with TRBJ1-1, with a tentative D call TRBD1 (5 bases). Trimming took 3 bases from V and 5 from J, leaving 10 bases between them. The CDR3 is 12 residues long. CDR1 and CDR2 (germline): GTSNPN, SVGIG (reference sequence). In DNA form, the CDR3 reads TGTGCCTGGAGGGACGGGGGTACTGAAGCTTTCTTT. Translating gives CAWRDGGTEAFF.

This rearrangement joins TRBV30 to TRBJ2-5, with D hard to call. Germline CDR1 reads GTSNPN; CDR2 reads SVGIG (reference sequence). V lost 1 base to trimming and J lost 2 bases, with 20 bases between them. The CDR3 has 17 residues. The CDR3 DNA reads TGTGCCTGGAGTGCCTATAGGGCGGAACTTATTCAAGAGACCCAGTACTTC. This sequence encodes CAWSAYRAELIQETQYF. Full variable domain (outside the CDR3, taken from reference TRBV30 and TRBJ2-5): SQTIHQWPATLVQPVGSPLSLECTVEGTSNPNLYWYRQAAGRGLQLLFYSVGIGQISSEVPQNLSASRPQDRQFILSSKKLLLSDSGFYLCAWSAYRAELIQETQYFGPGTRLLVL.

This chain links TRBV7-6 with TRBJ2-5; TRBD2 matches at 14 bases. Germline-derived CDR1 and CDR2 are SGHVS and FNYEAQ. The CDR3 is 17 residues long. V lost 5 bases, J lost 0 bases, and 5 bases stayed unmatched. The CDR3 DNA is TGTGCCAGCAGCCAGAGACTAGCGGGGGGGAACCAAGAGACCCAGTACTTC. Translated, it gives CASSQRLAGGNQETQYF.

V usage is TRBV6-1 and J usage is TRBJ1-1; D uncertain. Germline V gene sequence: CDR1 MNHNS, CDR2 SASEGT. The V end lost 7 bases, the J end lost 3 bases, and 9 bases lay between the germline ends. This CDR3 comprises 12 residues. In DNA form, the CDR3 reads TGTGCCAGCACCGGGGATGACACTGAAGCTTTCTTT. Its protein product is CASTGDDTEAFF.

The V call is TRBV7-8, the J call TRBJ2-7, with no clear D. The CDR3 consists of 12 residues. The V and J ends lost 5 bases and 5 bases respectively, with 10 bases between them. Germline V gene lookup returns CDR1 SGHVS and CDR2 FQNEAQ. The CDR3 nucleotides are TGTGCCAGCAGCCCCAACGGAGACGAGCAGTACTTC. Translating it yields CASSPNGDEQYF. Based on the CDR3 plus reference TRBV7-8 and TRBJ2-7, the full variable domain is GAGVSQSPRYKVAKRGQDVALRCDPISGHVSLFWYQQALGQGPEFLTYFQNEAQLDKSGLPSDRFFAERPEGSVSTLKIQRTQQEDSAVYLCASSPNGDEQYFGPGTRLTVT.

This sequence joins TRBV28 and TRBJ2-7; D remains ambiguous. Germline values: CDR1 MDHEN, CDR2 SYDVKM. Trimming pared 5 bases from V and 2 bases from J, leaving 19 bases between. The CDR3 spans 16 residues. The CDR3 reads CASSPHYRQATYEQYF. The CDR3 nucleotides read TGTGCCAGCAGTCCCCATTACCGGCAGGCAACCTACGAGCAGTACTTC.